This T cell receptor beta chain was captured by sequencing in a study of shared clonotypes between healthy human individuals. The overall study: Donor ages ranged 18 to 49 years: a couple of women, a few men.

Profiling relied on immunoSEQ multiplex PCR, and the TCRdb table lists in-frame clones only, not all of them. This sample has millions of clones, with 85% to 95% found just once. Looked up from germline, CDR1 is ENHRY and CDR2 is SYGVKD. V lost 3 bases, J lost 6 bases, and 14 bases lay in between. The CDR3 has 14 residues. Recent vaccinations or acute infections were absent in the healthy HIV-negative adult donors. The TCR comes from a young man in good health. This chain links TRBV10-3 with TRBJ1-2, with D tentatively TRBD1 (5 bases). Specimen: naive CD4+ T cells sorted from blood. Subset of the sample: CD45RA+ positively selected. The CDR3 loop reads CAISDLAGQDGYTF. For the CDR3, the DNA is TGTGCCATCAGTGACCTGGCAGGGCAGGATGGCTACACCTTC.